Each of the 7 T cell receptor beta chains below was sequenced from the same sample in a study of blood T cell repertoires in COVID-19. The table came from immunoSEQ multiplex PCR; TCRdb's copy has only in-frame clones and leaves some out. The sample holds a few hundred thousand clones; about 82% are singletons and the top ten take around 7.8%. The source material was peripheral blood. The receptors stem from a human donor in a cohort sampled during active COVID-19.

A word on this clone: The same CDR3 also results from other DNA sequences found in this sample. The chain links TRBV7-9 to TRBJ1-1; possible D gene TRBD1, 6 bases. Trimming left V 3 bases short and J 2 bases short, with 10 bases between. Germline lookup yields CDR1 SEHNR and CDR2 FQNEAQ (reference sequence). CDR3 length: 14 amino acids. The CDR3 DNA is TGTGCCAGCAGCTTCACAGGGCTTAACACTGAAGCTTTCTTT. Translated, it gives CASSFTGLNTEAFF.

This CDR3 is CASSEDPNSPLHF. CDR3 nucleotides: TGTGCCAGCAGTGAAGATCCGAATTCACCCCTCCACTTT. This chain connects TRBV2 to TRBJ1-6; no clear D gene. CDR1 and CDR2 (germline): SNHLY, FYNNEI. V dropped 1 base and J dropped 7 bases, with 5 bases sitting between them. The CDR3 covers 13 residues.

This clone has just a few counts. This chain links TRBV10-2 with TRBJ1-5; possibly TRBD1 for D (6 bases). V lost 6 bases to trimming and J lost 7 bases, with 19 bases between them. The CDR3 has 15 amino acids. The germline CDR1 and CDR2 sequences are WSHSY and SAAADI. The CDR3 DNA reads as TGCGCCAGCAGGGACGGGACATCTCTCAGCCAGCCCCAGCATTTT. Its protein product is CASRDGTSLSQPQHF.

This clone appeared a single time. The gene calls are TRBV5-1 and TRBJ2-2, with D uncertain. The ends were cut back, 1 base at V and 0 bases at J, with 4 bases in the middle. The CDR3 runs to 14 residues. The germline gives CDR1 SGHRS, CDR2 YFSETQ. In DNA, the CDR3 is TGCGCCAGCAGCTTGTCTACGAACACCGGGGAGCTGTTTTTT. Encoded protein: CASSLSTNTGELFF.

The chain employs TRBV29-1 and TRBJ1-1; 7 bases map to TRBD1. Germline assignment: CDR1 SQVTM and CDR2 ANQGSEA. Losses at the gene ends were 3 bases for V and 5 bases for J; bases not matched to a gene: 3. This CDR3 has 12 residues. The CDR3 spells CSVDRGRTEAFF. In DNA form, the CDR3 reads TGCAGCGTTGACAGGGGGAGGACTGAAGCTTTCTTT.

V gene TRBV9 combines with J gene TRBJ2-2; D perhaps matches TRBD2 (6 bases). The CDR3 has 15 amino acids. Per the germline V gene, CDR1 is SGDLS and CDR2 is YYNGEE. V lost 0 bases and J lost 5, with 11 bases in between. The DNA of the CDR3 is TGTGCCAGCAGCGTAGGGGGGAGGATAACCGGGGAGCTGTTTTTT. Translated: CASSVGGRITGELFF.

The chain carries TRBV24-1 and TRBJ1-2; 7 bases are shared with TRBD1. The germline V gene encodes CDR1 KGHDR and CDR2 SFDVKD. V lost 1 base and J lost 4; bases outside the gene matches: 14. CDR3 length: 18 amino acids. CDR3 in amino acids: CATSDFSTGKGYGYGYTF. CDR3 in DNA: TGTGCCACCAGTGATTTCTCGACAGGGAAGGGCTACGGCTATGGCTACACCTTC.